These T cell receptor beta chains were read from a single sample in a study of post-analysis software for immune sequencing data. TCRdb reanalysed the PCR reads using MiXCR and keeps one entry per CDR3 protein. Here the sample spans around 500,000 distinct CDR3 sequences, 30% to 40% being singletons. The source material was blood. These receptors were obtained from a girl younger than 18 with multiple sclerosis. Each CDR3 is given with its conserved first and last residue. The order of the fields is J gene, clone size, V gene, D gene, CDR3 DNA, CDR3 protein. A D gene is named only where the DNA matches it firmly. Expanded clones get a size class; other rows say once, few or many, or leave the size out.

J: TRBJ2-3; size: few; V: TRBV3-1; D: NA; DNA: TGTGCCAGCAGCCAGAAGCTAGGGGATACGCAGTATTTT; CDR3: CASSQKLGDTQYF
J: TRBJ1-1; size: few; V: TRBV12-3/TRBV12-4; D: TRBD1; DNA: TGTGCCAGCAGCCTTGCTGACAGGGAATCTGAAGCTTTCTTT; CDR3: CASSLADRESEAFF
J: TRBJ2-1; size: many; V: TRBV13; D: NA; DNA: TGTGCCAGCAGCTTAAGGGCTTCCTACAATGAGCAGTTCTTC; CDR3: CASSLRASYNEQFF
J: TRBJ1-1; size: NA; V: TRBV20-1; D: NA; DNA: TGCAGTGCTGTCCCGGGGGTTTTGCCGAACACTGAAGCTTTCTTT; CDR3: CSAVPGVLPNTEAFF
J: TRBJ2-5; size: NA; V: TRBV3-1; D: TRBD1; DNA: TGTGCCAGCAGCCCAACACCGACAGGGACGGAGACCCAGTACTTC; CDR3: CASSPTPTGTETQYF
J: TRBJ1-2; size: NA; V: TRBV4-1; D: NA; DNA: TGCGCCAGCAGCCAAGCCCCAGATAACTATGGCTACACCTTC; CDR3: CASSQAPDNYGYTF
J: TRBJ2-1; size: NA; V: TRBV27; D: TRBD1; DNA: TGTGCCAGCAGTCCAATCTTGACAGGGATGAGGTACAATGAGCAGTTCTTC; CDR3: CASSPILTGMRYNEQFF
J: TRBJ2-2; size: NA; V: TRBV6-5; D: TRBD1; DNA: TGTGCCAGCAGTCCCCTCGACAGGGCCACCGGGGAGCTGTTTTTT; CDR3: CASSPLDRATGELFF
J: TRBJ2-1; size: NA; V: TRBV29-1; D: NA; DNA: TGCAGCGTTAATGGGCCGGGGCTCAATGAGCAGTTCTTC; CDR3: CSVNGPGLNEQFF
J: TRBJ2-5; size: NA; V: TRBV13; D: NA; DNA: TGTGCCAGCAGCTCACGAGGGGGGGGAGAAGGGCCGGAGACCCAGTACTTC; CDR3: CASSSRGGGEGPETQYF
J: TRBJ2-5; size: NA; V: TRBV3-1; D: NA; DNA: TGTGCCAGTGGGTTTCTGTTCGAGACCCAGTACTTC; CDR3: CASGFLFETQYF
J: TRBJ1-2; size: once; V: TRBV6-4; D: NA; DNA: TGTGCCAGCAGTGATTCCTCAAGTTCGCGGACTCTTAACTATGGCTACACCTTC; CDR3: CASSDSSSSRTLNYGYTF
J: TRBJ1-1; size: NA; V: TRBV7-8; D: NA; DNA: TGTGCCAGCAGCCACGGGGGGCCGGGCACTGAAGCTTTCTTT; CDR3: CASSHGGPGTEAFF
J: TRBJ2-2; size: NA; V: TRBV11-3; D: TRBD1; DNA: TGTGCCAGCAGCTTAGTATGGGGACAGGGGAACACCGGGGAGCTGTTTTTT; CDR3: CASSLVWGQGNTGELFF
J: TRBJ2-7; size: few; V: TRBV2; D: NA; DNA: TGTGCCAGCAGTGGGGAGCTTGTCCACGAGCAGTACTTC; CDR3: CASSGELVHEQYF
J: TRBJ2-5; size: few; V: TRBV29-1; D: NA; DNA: TGCAGCGCAATCAGGGGATACCAAGAGACCCAGTACTTC; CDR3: CSAIRGYQETQYF
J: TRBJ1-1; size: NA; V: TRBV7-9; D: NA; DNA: TGTGCCAGCAGCCAGAAGGACAGGAACACTGAAGCTTTCTTT; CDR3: CASSQKDRNTEAFF
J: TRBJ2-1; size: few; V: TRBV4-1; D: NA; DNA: TGCGCCAGCAGCCCCGAGGTACAGGTATACAATGAGCAGTTCTTC; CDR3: CASSPEVQVYNEQFF
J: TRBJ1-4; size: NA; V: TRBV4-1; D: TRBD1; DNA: TGCGCCAGCAGGCACTTGGGACAGGGGGGATATAATGAAAAACTGTTTTTT; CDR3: CASRHLGQGGYNEKLFF
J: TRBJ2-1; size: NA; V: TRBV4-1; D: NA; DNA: TGCGCCGGCAGCCAAGACTGGGCGGGCTCCTACAATGAGCAGTTCTTC; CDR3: CAGSQDWAGSYNEQFF
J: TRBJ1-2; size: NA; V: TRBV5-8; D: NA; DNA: TGTGCCAGCAGCCGAGGGGTGACAGCGGCCTATGGCTACACCTTC; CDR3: CASSRGVTAAYGYTF
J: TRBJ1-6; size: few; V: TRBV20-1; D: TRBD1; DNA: TGCAGTGCTAGCCCGGGACAGGGTGGGTCACCCCTCCACTTT; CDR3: CSASPGQGGSPLHF
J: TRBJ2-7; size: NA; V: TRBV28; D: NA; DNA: TGTGCCAGCAGTTTATTAGCAGGTCCCTACGAGCAGTACTTC; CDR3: CASSLLAGPYEQYF
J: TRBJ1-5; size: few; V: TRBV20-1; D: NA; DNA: TGCAGTGCTAGACTGGGAACAACTGGGGACTCACAGCATTTT; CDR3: CSARLGTTGDSQHF
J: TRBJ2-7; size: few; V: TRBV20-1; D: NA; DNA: TGCAGTGCACCAGATCGGGTAGACGGGTTCCACGAGCAGTACTTC; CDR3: CSAPDRVDGFHEQYF
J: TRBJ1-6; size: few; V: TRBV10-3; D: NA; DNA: TGTGCCATCAGTGAGGGGTGGTCACCCCTCCACTTT; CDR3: CAISEGWSPLHF
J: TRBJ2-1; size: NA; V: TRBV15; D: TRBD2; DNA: TGTGCCACCAGCAGCGGCTCAGCGGGGGGGTCTGGTGAGCAGTTCTTC; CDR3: CATSSGSAGGSGEQFF
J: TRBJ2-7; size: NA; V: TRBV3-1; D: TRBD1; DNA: TGTGCCAGCAGCCAAGATAGCGTTTGGACAGGGACCATCTACGAGCAGTACTTC; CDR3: CASSQDSVWTGTIYEQYF
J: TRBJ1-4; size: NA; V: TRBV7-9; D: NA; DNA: TGTGCCAGCAGCCAAGGAACAGCCTCCGGTGAAAAACTGTTTTTT; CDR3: CASSQGTASGEKLFF
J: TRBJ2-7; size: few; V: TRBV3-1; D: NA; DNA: TGTGCCAGCAGCCAAGACGGGGCAGGGTTGGACGAGCAGTACTTC; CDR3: CASSQDGAGLDEQYF
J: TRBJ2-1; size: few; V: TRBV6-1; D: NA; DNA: TGTGCCAGCAGTCCGCTGGGACTCTCGGGGGATGAGCAGTTCTTC; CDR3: CASSPLGLSGDEQFF
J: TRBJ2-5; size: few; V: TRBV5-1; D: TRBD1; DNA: TGCGCCAGCAGCGGGGGGACAGGAGGAGGTTTGGAGACCCAGTACTTC; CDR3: CASSGGTGGGLETQYF
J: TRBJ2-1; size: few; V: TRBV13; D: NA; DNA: TGTGCCAGCAGCTTTTCGGCGGGGACCCATGAGCAGTTCTTC; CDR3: CASSFSAGTHEQFF
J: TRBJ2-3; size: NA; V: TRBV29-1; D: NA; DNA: TGCAGCGTTGATGTCGCGGGACTCACAGATACGCAGTATTTT; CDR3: CSVDVAGLTDTQYF
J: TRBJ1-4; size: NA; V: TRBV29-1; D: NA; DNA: TGCAGCGTTGTGGGACGGGGACGGAGTGAAAAACTGTTTTTT; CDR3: CSVVGRGRSEKLFF
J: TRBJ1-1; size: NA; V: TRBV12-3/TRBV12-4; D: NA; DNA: TGTGCCAGCACCTCCGACACTTTTACTGAAGCTTTCTTT; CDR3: CASTSDTFTEAFF
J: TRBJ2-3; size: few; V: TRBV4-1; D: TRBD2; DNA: TGCGCCAGCAGCCAAGATACCGGGGGGATCGCAGATACGCAGTATTTT; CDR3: CASSQDTGGIADTQYF
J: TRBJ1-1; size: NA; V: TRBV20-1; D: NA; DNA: TGCAGTGCTAGGAAGGGGTGGACTGAAGCTTTCTTT; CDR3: CSARKGWTEAFF
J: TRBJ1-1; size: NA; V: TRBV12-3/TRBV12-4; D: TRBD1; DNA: TGTGCCACTGGACAGGGATGGACTGAAGCTTTCTTT; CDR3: CATGQGWTEAFF
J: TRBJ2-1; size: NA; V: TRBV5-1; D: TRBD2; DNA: TGCGCCAGCAGCAGGGGCCCCGGGACTAGGGCGACCAATGAGCAGTTCTTC; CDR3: CASSRGPGTRATNEQFF
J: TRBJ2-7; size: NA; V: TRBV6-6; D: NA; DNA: TGTGCCAGCAGTTACTCGAGACTAGGTAGCTACGAGCAGTACTTC; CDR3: CASSYSRLGSYEQYF
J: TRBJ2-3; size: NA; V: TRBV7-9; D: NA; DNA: TGTGCCAGCACCGACGAAGATACGCAGTATTTT; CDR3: CASTDEDTQYF
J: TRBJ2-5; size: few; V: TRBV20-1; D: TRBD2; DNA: TGCAGTGCTGACCCGGGACTAGCGGGGGTCCAAGAGACCCAGTACTTC; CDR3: CSADPGLAGVQETQYF
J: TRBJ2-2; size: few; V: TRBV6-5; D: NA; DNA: TGTGCCAGCAGTCCTCCTGCTAGCGCCGGGGAGCTGTTTTTT; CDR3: CASSPPASAGELFF
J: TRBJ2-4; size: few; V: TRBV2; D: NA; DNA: TGTGCCAGCAGTTCGGGCCGGGAAAACATTCAGTACTTC; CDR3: CASSSGRENIQYF
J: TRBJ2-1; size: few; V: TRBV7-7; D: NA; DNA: TGTGCTAGCAGCTTAGTGGGCAGGGGATTGGAGACCCAGTTCTTC; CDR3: CASSLVGRGLETQFF
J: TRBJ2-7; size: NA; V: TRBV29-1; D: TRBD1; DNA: TGCAGCGCTGTGGGTGACAGGGGCGAGCAGTACTTC; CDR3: CSAVGDRGEQYF
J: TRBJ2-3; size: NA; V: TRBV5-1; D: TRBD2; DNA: TGCGCCAGTCAGCGGGGCCTCACGGATACGCAGTATTTT; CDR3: CASQRGLTDTQYF
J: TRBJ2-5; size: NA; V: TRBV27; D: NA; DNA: TGTGCCAGCAGTTTCGGGCTTGTGGAGACCCAGTACTTC; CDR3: CASSFGLVETQYF
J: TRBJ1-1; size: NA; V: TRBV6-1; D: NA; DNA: TGTGCCAGAAATCCCATGGGGCTTAGGGCTGAAGCTTTCTTT; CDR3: CARNPMGLRAEAFF
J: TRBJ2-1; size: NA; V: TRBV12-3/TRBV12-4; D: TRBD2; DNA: TGTGCCTGGGGACTAGCCCGAAATGAGCAGTTCTTC; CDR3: CAWGLARNEQFF
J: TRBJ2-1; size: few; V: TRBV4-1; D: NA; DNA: TGCGCCAGCAGCCAAGAACCGGGACCAGATGAGCAGTTCTTC; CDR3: CASSQEPGPDEQFF
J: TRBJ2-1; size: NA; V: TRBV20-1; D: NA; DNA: TGCAGTGCTAGGCGGCTAGGTGGCAATGAGCAGTTCTTC; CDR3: CSARRLGGNEQFF
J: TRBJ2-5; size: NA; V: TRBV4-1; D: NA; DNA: TGCGCCAGCAGCCGCAAAAGTGCTCAAGAGACCCAGTACTTC; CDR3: CASSRKSAQETQYF
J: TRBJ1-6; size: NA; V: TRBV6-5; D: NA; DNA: TGTGCCAGCCGTAATGACGCAAGCTCCTATAATTCACCCCTCCACTTT; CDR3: CASRNDASSYNSPLHF
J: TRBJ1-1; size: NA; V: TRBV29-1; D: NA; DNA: TGCAGCGTTGTGGGTTTGAGGGGAAACACTGAAGCTTTCTTT; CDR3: CSVVGLRGNTEAFF
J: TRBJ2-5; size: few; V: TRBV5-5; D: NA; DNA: TGTGCCAGCAGCTTGGCGGAGGGATTCCAAGAGACCCAGTACTTC; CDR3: CASSLAEGFQETQYF
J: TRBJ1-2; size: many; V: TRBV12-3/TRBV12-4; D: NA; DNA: TGTGCCAGCAACTTTTGGGGCTCTAGCTACACCTTC; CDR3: CASNFWGSSYTF
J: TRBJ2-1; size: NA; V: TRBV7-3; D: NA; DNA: TGTGCCAGCAGCTTTAGGGGTTTAAACTCCTACAATGAGCAGTTCTTC; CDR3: CASSFRGLNSYNEQFF
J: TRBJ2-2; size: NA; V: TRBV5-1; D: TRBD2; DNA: TGCGCCAGCCGCCCCGGGGGGGGACACGCCGACACCGGGGAGCTGTTTTTT; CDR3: CASRPGGGHADTGELFF